This record looks at one T cell receptor (beta chain) sequence and its context. This sample stems from a study of blood T cell repertoires in COVID-19. Sequenced by immunoSEQ multiplex PCR; TCRdb stores in-frame clones only, minus some. The repertoire holds approximately 190,000 clones, with about 84% as singletons. The receptor comes from a woman between 25 and 40 years old with acute or convalescent COVID-19. The sequencing input was peripheral blood.

CDR3 protein: CASSYASGTVETQYF. As DNA, the CDR3 is TGTGCCAGCAGTTACGCTTCGGGGACTGTGGAGACCCAGTACTTC. V usage is TRBV6-5 and J usage is TRBJ2-5, with a weak D call TRBD2 (6 bases). The CDR3 sequence is 15 residues long. The germline V gene has CDR1 MNHEY and CDR2 SVGAGI. V was pared by 2 bases and J by 5 bases, with 15 bases between.